This T cell receptor (beta chain) was captured by sequencing in a study of T cells after yellow fever vaccination. Via MiXCR, TCRdb re-called the 5' RACE reads, giving one row per CDR3 protein. In the table there are about 210,000 distinct CDR3 sequences, about 7% of which are singletons. V was shortened by 4 bases and J by 0 bases, with 12 bases between the two germline ends. The CDR3 has 14 residues. Per the germline V gene, CDR1 is DFQATT and CDR2 is SNEGSKA (reference sequence). V is TRBV20-1 and J is TRBJ1-2, with a possible D match to TRBD1 (5 bases). Source: CD4+ T cells sorted from PBMCs, taken on the day of the yellow fever booster vaccination. The sequence derives from a young man who received the YFV17D yellow fever vaccine. DNA of the CDR3: TGCAGTGCTAAAGGGACGTCGGCTAACTATGGCTACACCTTC. It translates to CSAKGTSANYGYTF.